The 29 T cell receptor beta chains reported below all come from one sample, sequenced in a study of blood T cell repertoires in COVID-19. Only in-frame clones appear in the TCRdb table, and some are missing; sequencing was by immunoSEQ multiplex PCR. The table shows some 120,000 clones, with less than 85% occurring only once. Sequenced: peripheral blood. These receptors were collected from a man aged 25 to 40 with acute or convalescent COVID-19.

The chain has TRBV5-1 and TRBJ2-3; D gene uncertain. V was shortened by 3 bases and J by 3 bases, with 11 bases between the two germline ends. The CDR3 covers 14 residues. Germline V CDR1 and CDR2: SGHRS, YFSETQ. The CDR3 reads CASSSTTRTDTQYF. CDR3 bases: TGCGCCAGCAGCTCCACCACGAGGACAGATACGCAGTATTTT.

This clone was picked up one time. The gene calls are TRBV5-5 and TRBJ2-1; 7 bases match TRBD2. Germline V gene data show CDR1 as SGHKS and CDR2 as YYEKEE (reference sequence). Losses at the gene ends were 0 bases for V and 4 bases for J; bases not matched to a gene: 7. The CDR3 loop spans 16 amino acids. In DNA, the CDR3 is TGTGCCAGCAGCTTGGGGCCTAGCGGCTCATACAATGAGCAGTTCTTC. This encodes CASSLGPSGSYNEQFF.

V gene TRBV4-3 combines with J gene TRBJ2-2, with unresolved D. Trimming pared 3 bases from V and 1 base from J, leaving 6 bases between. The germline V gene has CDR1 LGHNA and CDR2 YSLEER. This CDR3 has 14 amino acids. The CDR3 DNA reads TGCGCCAGCAGCCATCGGGTGAACACCGGGGAGCTGTTTTTT. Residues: CASSHRVNTGELFF.

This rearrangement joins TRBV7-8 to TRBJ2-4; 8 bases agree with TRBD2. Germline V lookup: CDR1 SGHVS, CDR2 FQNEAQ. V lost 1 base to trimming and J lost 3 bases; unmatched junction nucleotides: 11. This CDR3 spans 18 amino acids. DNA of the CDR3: TGTGCCAGCAGCTTAGGTCTCGGGAGGGCCCTGGGCAAAAACATTCAGTACTTC. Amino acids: CASSLGLGRALGKNIQYF.

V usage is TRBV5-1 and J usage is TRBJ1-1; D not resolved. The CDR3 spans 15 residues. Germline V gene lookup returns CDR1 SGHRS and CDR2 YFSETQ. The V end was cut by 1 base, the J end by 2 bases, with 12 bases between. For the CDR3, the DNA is TGCGCCAGCAGCTTGCGGGCGGGAGCCAACACTGAAGCTTTCTTT. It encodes CASSLRAGANTEAFF.

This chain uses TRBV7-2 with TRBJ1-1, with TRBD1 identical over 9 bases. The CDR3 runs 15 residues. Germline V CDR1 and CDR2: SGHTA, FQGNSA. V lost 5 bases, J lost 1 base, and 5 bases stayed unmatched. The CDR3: CASSRTDRGNTEAFF. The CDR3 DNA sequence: TGTGCCAGCAGCCGGACGGACAGGGGGAACACTGAAGCTTTCTTT. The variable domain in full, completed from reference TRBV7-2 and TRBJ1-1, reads GAGVSQSPSNKVTEKGKDVELRCDPISGHTALYWYRQSLGQGLEFLIYFQGNSAPDKSGLPSDRFSAERTGGSVSTLTIQRTQQEDSAVYLCASSRTDRGNTEAFFGQGTRLTVV.

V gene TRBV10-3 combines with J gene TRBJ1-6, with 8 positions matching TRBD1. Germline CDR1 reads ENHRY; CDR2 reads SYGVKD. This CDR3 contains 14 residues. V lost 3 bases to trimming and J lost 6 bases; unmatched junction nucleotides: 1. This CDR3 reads CAISEQGGNSPLHF. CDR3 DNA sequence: TGTGCCATCAGTGAACAGGGGGGTAATTCACCCCTCCACTTT.

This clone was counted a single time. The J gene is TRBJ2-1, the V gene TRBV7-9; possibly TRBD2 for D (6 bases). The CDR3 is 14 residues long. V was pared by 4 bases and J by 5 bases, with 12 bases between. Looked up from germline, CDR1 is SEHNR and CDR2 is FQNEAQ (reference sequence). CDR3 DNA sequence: TGTGCCAGCAGCTCCCGAGGGGAGGACAATGAGCAGTTCTTC. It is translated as CASSSRGEDNEQFF.

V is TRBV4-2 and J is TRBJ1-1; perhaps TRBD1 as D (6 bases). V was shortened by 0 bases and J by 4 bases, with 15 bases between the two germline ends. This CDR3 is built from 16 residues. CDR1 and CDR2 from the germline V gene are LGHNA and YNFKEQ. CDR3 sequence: CASSQDTAGAITEAFF. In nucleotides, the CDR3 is TGTGCCAGCAGCCAAGATACGGCAGGGGCGATCACTGAAGCTTTCTTT.

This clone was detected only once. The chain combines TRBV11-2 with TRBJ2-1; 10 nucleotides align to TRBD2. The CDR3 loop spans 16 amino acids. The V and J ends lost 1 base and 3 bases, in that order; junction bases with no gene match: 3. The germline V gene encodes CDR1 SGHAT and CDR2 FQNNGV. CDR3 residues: CASSLVVAGGYNEQFF. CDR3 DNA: TGTGCCAGCAGCTTAGTTGTAGCGGGAGGCTACAATGAGCAGTTCTTC.

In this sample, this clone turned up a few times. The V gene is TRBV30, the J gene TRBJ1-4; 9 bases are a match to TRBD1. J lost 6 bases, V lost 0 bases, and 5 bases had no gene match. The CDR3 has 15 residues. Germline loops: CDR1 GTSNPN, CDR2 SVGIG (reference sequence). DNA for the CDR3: TGTGCCTGGAGTGTAGGAACAGGGGGCTATGAAAAACTGTTTTTT. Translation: CAWSVGTGGYEKLFF.

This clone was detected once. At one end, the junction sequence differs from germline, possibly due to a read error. CDR3 in amino acids: CASSAGAAVVSF. The CDR3 DNA reads TGTGCCAGCAGTGCAGGGGCCGCTGTCGTTTCTTTT. The V and J genes are TRBV9 and TRBJ1-1; D might be TRBD1 (6 bases). Germline loops: CDR1 SGDLS, CDR2 YYNGEE. The CDR3 runs 12 residues.

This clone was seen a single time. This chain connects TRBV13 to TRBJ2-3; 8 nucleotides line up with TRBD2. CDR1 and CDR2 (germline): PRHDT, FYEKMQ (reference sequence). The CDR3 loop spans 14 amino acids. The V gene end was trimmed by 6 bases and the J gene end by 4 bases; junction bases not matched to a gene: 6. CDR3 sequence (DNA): TGTGCCAGCAGGCTGCTAGCGGGTGCAGATACGCAGTATTTT. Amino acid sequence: CASRLLAGADTQYF.

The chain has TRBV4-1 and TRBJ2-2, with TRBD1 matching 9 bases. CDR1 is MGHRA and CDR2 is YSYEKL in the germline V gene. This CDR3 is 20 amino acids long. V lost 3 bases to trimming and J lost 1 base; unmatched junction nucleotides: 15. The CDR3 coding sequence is TGCGCCAGCAGCCACCCAAGGGGTTTGTCGGACAGGGGGAACACCGGGGAGCTGTTTTTT. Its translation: CASSHPRGLSDRGNTGELFF.

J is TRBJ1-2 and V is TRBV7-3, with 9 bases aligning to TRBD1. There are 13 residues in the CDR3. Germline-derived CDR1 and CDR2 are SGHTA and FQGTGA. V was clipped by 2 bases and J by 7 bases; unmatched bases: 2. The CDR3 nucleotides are TGTGCCAGCAGCTTACAGACAGGGGGTGGCTACACCTTC. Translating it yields CASSLQTGGGYTF.

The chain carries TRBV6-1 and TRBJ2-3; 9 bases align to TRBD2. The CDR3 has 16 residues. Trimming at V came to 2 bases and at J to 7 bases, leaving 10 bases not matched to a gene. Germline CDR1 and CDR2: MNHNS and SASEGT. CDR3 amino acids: CASSETIAGVSYTQYF. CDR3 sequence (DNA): TGTGCCAGCAGTGAAACTATAGCGGGAGTATCATATACGCAGTATTTT.

The CDR3 region is CASSLRQGYEQYF. The CDR3 DNA is TGTGCCAGCAGCTTAAGACAGGGCTACGAGCAGTACTTC. The chain combines TRBV7-9 with TRBJ2-7, with 7 bases identical to TRBD1. CDR1 and CDR2 (germline): SEHNR, FQNEAQ (reference sequence). The V segment lost 2 bases and the J segment 3 bases; nucleotides outside the gene matches: 1. The CDR3 totals 13 residues.

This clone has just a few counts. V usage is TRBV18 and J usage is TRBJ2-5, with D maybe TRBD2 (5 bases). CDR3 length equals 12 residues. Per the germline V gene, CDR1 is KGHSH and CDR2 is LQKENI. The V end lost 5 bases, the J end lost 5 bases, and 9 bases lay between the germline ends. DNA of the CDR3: TGTGCCAGCTCAACCTCGGGGGAGACCCAGTACTTC. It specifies CASSTSGETQYF. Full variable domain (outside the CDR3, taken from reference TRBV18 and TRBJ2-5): NAGVMQNPRHLVRRRGQEARLRCSPMKGHSHVYWYRQLPEEGLKFMVYLQKENIIDESGMPKERFSAEFPKEGPSILRIQQVVRGDSAAYFCASSTSGETQYFGPGTRLLVL.

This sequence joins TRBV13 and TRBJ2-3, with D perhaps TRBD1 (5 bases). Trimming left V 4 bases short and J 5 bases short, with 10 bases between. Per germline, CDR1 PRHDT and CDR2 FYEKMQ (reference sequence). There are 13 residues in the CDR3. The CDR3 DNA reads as TGTGCCAGCAGCTCCACAGGAAGAGATACGCAGTATTTT. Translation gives CASSSTGRDTQYF. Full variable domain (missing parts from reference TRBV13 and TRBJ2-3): AAGVIQSPRHLIKEKRETATLKCYPIPRHDTVYWYQQGPGQDPQFLISFYEKMQSDKGSIPDRFSAQQFSDYHSELNMSSLELGDSALYFCASSSTGRDTQYFGPGTRLTVL.

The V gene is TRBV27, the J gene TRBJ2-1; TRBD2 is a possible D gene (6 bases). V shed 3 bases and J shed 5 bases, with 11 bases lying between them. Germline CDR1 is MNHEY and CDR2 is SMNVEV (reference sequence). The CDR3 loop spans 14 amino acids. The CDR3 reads CASSFSGFNNEQFF. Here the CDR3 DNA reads TGTGCCAGCAGTTTCAGCGGGTTCAACAATGAGCAGTTCTTC.

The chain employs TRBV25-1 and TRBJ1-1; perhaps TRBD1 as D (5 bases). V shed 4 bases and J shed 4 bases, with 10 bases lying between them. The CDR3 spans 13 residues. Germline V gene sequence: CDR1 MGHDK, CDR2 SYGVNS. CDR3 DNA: TGTGCCAGCAGTGCCGGAGGGGCCACTGAAGCTTTCTTT. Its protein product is CASSAGGATEAFF. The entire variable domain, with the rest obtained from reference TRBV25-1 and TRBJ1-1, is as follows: EADIYQTPRYLVIGTGKKITLECSQTMGHDKMYWYQQDPGMELHLIHYSYGVNSTEKGDLSSESTVSRIRTEHFPLTLESARPSHTSQYLCASSAGGATEAFFGQGTRLTVV.

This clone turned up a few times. The CDR3 DNA sequence: TGCGCCAGCAGGGAGGCAGGGGTAAACTATGGCTACACCTTC. As protein: CASREAGVNYGYTF. The rearrangement links TRBV5-1 to TRBJ1-2; D may be TRBD1 (6 bases). The CDR3 spans 14 residues. V was shortened by 5 bases and J by 2 bases, with 13 bases between the two germline ends. Germline V gene lookup returns CDR1 SGHRS and CDR2 YFSETQ.

Here the CDR3 reads CASSLRVRTGGGETQYF. The CDR3 DNA sequence: TGTGCCAGCAGCTTGCGTGTAAGGACAGGGGGCGGTGAGACCCAGTACTTC. The rearrangement links TRBV5-4 to TRBJ2-5; TRBD1 aligns across 11 bases. CDR3 length equals 17 residues. V was clipped by 1 base and J by 5 bases; unmatched bases: 10. Germline CDR1 SGHNT, CDR2 YYREEE (reference sequence).

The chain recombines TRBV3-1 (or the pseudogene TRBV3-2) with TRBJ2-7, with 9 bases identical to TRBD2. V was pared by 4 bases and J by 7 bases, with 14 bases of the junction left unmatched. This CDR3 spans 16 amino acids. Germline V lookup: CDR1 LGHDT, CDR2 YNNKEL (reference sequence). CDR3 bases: TGTGCCAGCAGCCGCGGGGAAGGTAGCGGGAGAGGGGAGCAGTACGTC. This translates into CASSRGEGSGRGEQYV.

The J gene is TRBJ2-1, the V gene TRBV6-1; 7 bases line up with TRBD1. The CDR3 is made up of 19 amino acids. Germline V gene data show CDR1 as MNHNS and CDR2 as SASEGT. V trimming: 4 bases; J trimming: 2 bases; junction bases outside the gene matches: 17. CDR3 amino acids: CASSAPWGTESFTYNEQFF. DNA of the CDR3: TGTGCCAGCAGTGCCCCATGGGGGACAGAAAGCTTTACCTACAATGAGCAGTTCTTC.

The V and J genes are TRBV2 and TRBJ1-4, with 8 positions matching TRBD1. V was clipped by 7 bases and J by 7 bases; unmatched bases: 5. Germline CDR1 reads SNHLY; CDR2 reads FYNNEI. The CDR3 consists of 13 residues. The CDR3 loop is CASKDRDREKLFF. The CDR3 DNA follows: TGTGCCAGCAAGGACAGGGATCGTGAAAAACTGTTTTTT.

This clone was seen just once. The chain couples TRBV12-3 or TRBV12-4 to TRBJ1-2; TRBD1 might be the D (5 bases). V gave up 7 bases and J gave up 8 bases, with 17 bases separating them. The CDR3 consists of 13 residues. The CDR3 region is CASTDRVLGGYTF. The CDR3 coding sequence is TGTGCCAGCACCGACAGAGTCCTCGGGGGCTACACCTTC.

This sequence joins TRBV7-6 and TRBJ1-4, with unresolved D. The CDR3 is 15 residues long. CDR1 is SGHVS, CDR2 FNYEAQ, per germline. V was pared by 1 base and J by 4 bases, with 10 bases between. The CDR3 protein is CASSLGGHVNEKLFF. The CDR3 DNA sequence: TGTGCCAGCAGCTTAGGAGGGCACGTTAATGAAAAACTGTTTTTT.

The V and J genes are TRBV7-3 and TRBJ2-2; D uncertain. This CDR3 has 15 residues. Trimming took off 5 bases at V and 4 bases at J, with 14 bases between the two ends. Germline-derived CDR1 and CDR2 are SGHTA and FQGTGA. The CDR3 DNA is TGTGCCAGCAGCCCTTACTCCATGTCCACCGGGGAGCTGTTTTTT. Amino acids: CASSPYSMSTGELFF.